This T cell receptor beta chain is drawn from a study of blood T cells in healthy people across ages. Each of the donors had roughly 10 milliliters of peripheral blood drawn into EDTA-treated Vacutainer tubes. Regarding this clonotype: No antigen is known for it.

The CDR3 is 13 amino acids. CDR1 is MNHEY, CDR2 SVGAGI, per germline. The V gene lost 2 bases and the J gene lost 7 bases, with 9 bases spanning the gap. A second PCR of roughly 7 to 11 cycles used a sample-barcoded 5' primer and a J-beta primer mix. TCRdb re-analysed the 5' RACE reads in MiXCR, keeping a single row per CDR3 protein. The sample contains 950,000 to 1,200,000 distinct CDR3 sequences, approximately 38% of which appear only once. Regarding the study as a whole: Across the age range, TCR beta diversity per million T cells fell in a roughly linear way. Versus aged donors, long-lived donors had higher diversity and more naive CD4+ cells.

The sample comprised blood. The chain couples TRBV6-5 to TRBJ1-5; no reliable D call. The receptor was isolated from a man aged 18 to 29 in good health. CDR3 amino acids: CASSYMEEQPQHF. DNA for the CDR3: TGTGCCAGCAGTTACATGGAGGAACAGCCCCAGCATTTT.